The source of this TCR beta chain is a study of CD8 T cells in ankylosing spondylitis. Germline V gene lookup returns CDR1 SGDLS and CDR2 YYNGEE. The CDR3 length is 15 residues. V was pared by 5 bases and J by 4 bases, with 8 bases of the junction left unmatched. There are many counts of this clonotype. One entry per CDR3 protein, called by TCRdb with MiXCR from the 5' RACE reads. The table records about 42,000 distinct CDR3 sequences, 4% of them present only once. V is TRBV9 and J is TRBJ2-3; 9 nucleotides align to TRBD2. The clonotype originates from a female donor with ankylosing spondylitis or in good health (not recorded which). Sequencing was performed on blood, either unsorted or a sorted T cell fraction (not recorded which). The CDR3 loop reads CASSLRGGQSDTQYF. DNA of the CDR3: TGTGCCAGCAGTTTGCGGGGGGGCCAGTCAGATACGCAGTATTTT.